This T cell receptor (beta chain) was profiled in a study of identical twins' blood T cells. Comments on this clonotype: Its antigen is unknown. A much larger clonotype is one base distant, so this may be a read error.

Both ends of each TCR cDNA library bore sample-specific barcodes. TCRdb re-called the 5' RACE reads through MiXCR, storing one row per CDR3 protein. The sample has a few hundred thousand distinct CDR3 sequences; over 25% are singletons. The CDR3 sequence is 14 residues long. The germline gives CDR1 SGHTA, CDR2 FQGNSA. The study, taken as a whole, reports: Each donor's most abundant TCRbeta clonotypes shared more CDR3 sequences with her twin than unrelated donors.

The chain links TRBV7-2 to TRBJ1-2; D is unclear. Sequenced sample: PBMCs. The sequence was collected from a woman aged 18-49 years in good health. The CDR3 here is CASSLGPTNYDYTF. The CDR3 nucleotides are TGTGCCAGCAGCTTAGGACCGACAAACTATGACTACACCTTC.